This T cell receptor (beta chain) was documented in a study of blood T cell repertoires in COVID-19. The V and J ends lost 5 bases and 0 bases respectively, with 7 bases between them. Germline lookup yields CDR1 MRHNA and CDR2 SNTAGT. The CDR3 runs to 13 residues. Assay: immunoSEQ multiplex PCR; the TCRdb copy retains only in-frame clones and omits some. The table includes 100,000 to 150,000 clones, about 81% detected once. This clonotype originated in a woman aged 50 to 60 with acute or convalescent COVID-19. The material sequenced was peripheral blood. V is TRBV6-4 and J is TRBJ1-1; D is uncertain. CDR3 sequence (DNA): TGTGCCAGCAGTTGGCTTATGAACACTGAAGCTTTCTTT. This translates into CASSWLMNTEAFF.